The clone carrying this T cell receptor (beta chain) has ten or more counts. TCRdb re-clonotyped the PCR reads via MiXCR. The sample holds roughly 40,000 clones, around an eighth seen once. This record comes from a study of metastatic and nonmetastatic thyroid tumors. Ahead of thyroid surgery, no patient had received treatment of any kind. Germline CDR1 is SGHNT and CDR2 is YENEEA. This CDR3 has 14 amino acids. V lost 5 bases and J lost 6, with 15 bases in between. This sequence was found in a male donor with papillary thyroid cancer or a benign thyroid nodule (not recorded which). Some clones in this sample may be carry-over from other donors' samples. This sequence joins TRBV11-3 and TRBJ2-3; D is uncertain. Material: blood. CDR3 sequence reads: CASSPDSLRDTQYF. The CDR3 bases are TGTGCCAGCAGCCCTGACTCGTTGCGGGATACGCAGTATTTT.